This is a list of T cell receptor beta chains from one sample in a study of shared clonotypes between healthy human individuals. Clones were sequenced by immunoSEQ multiplex PCR, and TCRdb holds only the in-frame ones, with some missing. This sample has hundreds of thousands of clones; around three quarters occur once, and the top ten carry 1.5% to 2%. The material sequenced was memory CD4+ T cells sorted from blood. These receptors were collected from a woman aged 30 to 39 in good health. The CDR3 runs from the conserved cysteine through the conserved F or W. D genes are given only for firm matches. The size entry is marked missing in some rows and otherwise reads once, few, many or a size class.

cdr3_aa cdr3_nt v_call clone_size j_call d_call
CASSAGIGDTQYF TGTGCCAGCAGTGCGGGTATCGGGGATACGCAGTATTTT TRBV25-1 - TRBJ2-3 -
CASSDVATNEKLFF TGTGCCAGCAGTGACGTTGCAACTAATGAAAAACTGTTTTTT TRBV28 - TRBJ1-4 -
CASSKRQGATNEKLFF TGTGCCAGTAGTAAAAGACAGGGGGCAACTAATGAAAAACTGTTTTTT TRBV19 - TRBJ1-4 TRBD1
CASSIGQAYEQYF TGTGCCAGCTCAATAGGACAGGCCTACGAGCAGTACTTC TRBV18 - TRBJ2-7 TRBD1
CASSELFGETQYF TGTGCCAGCAGTGAACTTTTCGGTGAGACCCAGTACTTC TRBV6-1 - TRBJ2-5 -
CASSFIAGGPFHEQYF TGCGCCAGCAGCTTTATAGCGGGAGGGCCTTTCCACGAGCAGTACTTC TRBV5-1 - TRBJ2-7 TRBD2
CASSLPVRNEQFF TGTGCCAGCAGTCTTCCGGTCCGAAATGAGCAGTTCTTC TRBV28 few TRBJ2-1 -
CASSLAAQETQYF TGTGCCAGCAGTTTGGCAGCTCAAGAGACCCAGTACTTC TRBV6-5 many TRBJ2-5 -
CASSLPIPGTSRYEQYF TGTGCCAGCAGCTTACCGATTCCCGGGACTAGTCGATACGAGCAGTACTTC TRBV7-3 - TRBJ2-7 TRBD2
CASSLTDSEQFF TGCGCCAGCAGCCTGACGGACAGCGAGCAGTTCTTC TRBV5-1 - TRBJ2-1 -
CASSPRWGKGYEQYF TGTGCCAGCAGCCCAAGATGGGGCAAGGGCTACGAGCAGTACTTC TRBV7-2 many TRBJ2-7 -
CASSLDNYEQYF TGTGCCAGCAGCTTGGACAACTACGAGCAGTACTTC TRBV5-8 - TRBJ2-7 -
CASRGGQGAVDGYTF TGTGCCAGCAGAGGCGGACAGGGGGCTGTCGATGGCTACACCTTC TRBV6-1 - TRBJ1-2 TRBD1
CASSLQYGYTF TGTGCCAGCAGTTTACAGTATGGCTACACCTTC TRBV28 - TRBJ1-2 -
CASSSPQGYEQYF TGTGCCAGCAGTTCGCCCCAGGGTTACGAGCAGTACTTC TRBV6-5 - TRBJ2-7 -
CASSLMGLLYEQYF TGTGCCAGCAGCTTAATGGGACTCCTCTACGAGCAGTACTTC TRBV7-2 - TRBJ2-7 -
CASSPGTSTSGNTIYF TGTGCCAGCTCTCCCGGGACATCAACCTCTGGAAACACCATATATTTT TRBV5-4 - TRBJ1-3 -
CASSPVAGNTEAFF TGTGCCAGCAGTCCCGTTGCGGGAAACACTGAAGCTTTCTTT TRBV6-5 - TRBJ1-1 -
CASSLGSGGEKTQYF TGCGCCAGCAGCTTGGGGTCAGGGGGCGAAAAGACCCAGTACTTC TRBV5-1 - TRBJ2-5 TRBD1
CASSFGSGSAPDTQYF TGTGCCAGCAGCTTTGGCAGCGGGAGTGCCCCAGATACGCAGTATTTT TRBV7-6 - TRBJ2-3 TRBD2
CASSLTGGFLGEQYF TGTGCCAGCAGCTTGACAGGGGGCTTTCTGGGGGAGCAGTACTTC TRBV7-8 - TRBJ2-7 TRBD1
CASSQGAGEQFF TGCGCCAGCAGTCAGGGGGCTGGAGAGCAGTTCTTC TRBV10-1 many TRBJ2-1 TRBD1
CSVQDGSNTIYF TGCAGCGTCCAGGACGGTAGTAACACCATATATTTT TRBV29-1 many TRBJ1-3 -
CASSEQGPMNTEAFF TGTGCCAGCAGTGAACAGGGACCTATGAACACTGAAGCTTTCTTT TRBV2 - TRBJ1-1 -
CASIRSKGEKLFF TGTGCCAGCATTAGGTCCAAGGGTGAAAAACTGTTTTTT TRBV6-1 many TRBJ1-4 -
CSAWGTANTGELFF TGCAGCGCCTGGGGAACAGCGAACACCGGGGAGCTGTTTTTT TRBV29-1 - TRBJ2-2 -
CASSAQGPSGKFF TGTGCCAGTAGTGCGCAGGGCCCCTCGGGGAAGTTCTTC TRBV19 - TRBJ2-1 -
CASSSTGGSYEQYF TGCGCCAGCAGCTCCACAGGGGGGTCCTACGAGCAGTACTTC TRBV5-1 - TRBJ2-7 TRBD1
CASSLGGENSPLHF TGCGCCAGCAGCTTGGGTGGGGAAAATTCACCCCTCCACTTT TRBV5-1 - TRBJ1-6 -
CASSLRGLEANVLTF TGTGCCAGCAGTTTAAGGGGCCTAGAGGCCAACGTCCTGACTTTC TRBV27 - TRBJ2-6 -
CASSLGESPYEQYF TGTGCCAGCAGCTTAGGAGAGTCTCCCTACGAGCAGTACTTC TRBV7-8 once TRBJ2-7 -
CASSLGGHRVGYTF TGTGCCAGCAGTTTGGGGGGGCACAGGGTTGGCTACACCTTC TRBV28 - TRBJ1-2 -
CASSLAQETQYF TGTGCCAGCAGCTTAGCCCAAGAGACCCAGTACTTC TRBV7-2 few TRBJ2-5 -
CASSASTRQGEQFF TGTGCCAGCAGTGCCTCAACCCGTCAGGGTGAGCAGTTCTTC TRBV28 - TRBJ2-1 -
CASSLGQGGNEKLFF TGTGCCAGCAGCTTAGGACAGGGGGGTAATGAAAAACTGTTTTTT TRBV7-2 - TRBJ1-4 TRBD1
CASSLTVVAGGFDTQYF TGTGCCAGCAGCTTAACAGTGGTAGCGGGAGGATTCGATACGCAGTATTTT TRBV7-3 many TRBJ2-3 TRBD2
CASSARGTGGLNTEAFF TGTGCCAGCAGCGCACGAGGGACAGGGGGCTTGAACACTGAAGCTTTCTTT TRBV9 - TRBJ1-1 TRBD1
CSVAQTTSTDTQYF TGCAGCGTTGCCCAGACCACTAGCACAGATACGCAGTATTTT TRBV29-1 - TRBJ2-3 -
CASSLGQGHTQYF TGTGCCAGCAGCTTAGGTCAGGGGCATACGCAGTATTTT TRBV11-3 - TRBJ2-3 -
CASSDHSGGSYGYTF TGTGCCAGCAGTGACCATTCAGGGGGAAGCTATGGCTACACCTTC TRBV6-1 - TRBJ1-2 TRBD1
CASSETVGDTQYF TGTGCCAGCAGCGAAACGGTGGGCGATACGCAGTATTTT TRBV11-2 - TRBJ2-3 -
CASSVVEGKGDTQYF TGTGCCAGCAGCGTAGTGGAGGGGAAGGGAGATACGCAGTATTTT TRBV9 - TRBJ2-3 -
CATSRALTSGGYNEQFF TGTGCCACCAGCAGAGCACTGACTAGCGGGGGGTACAATGAGCAGTTCTTC TRBV15 once TRBJ2-1 TRBD2
CASSLAGVGGELFF TGTGCCAGCAGCTTAGCGGGAGTCGGCGGGGAGCTGTTTTTT TRBV7-2 many TRBJ2-2 -
CASSFGGQPSYGYTF TGTGCCAGCAGTTTCGGTGGACAGCCCAGCTATGGCTACACCTTC TRBV28 - TRBJ1-2 -
CASSLGGAETQYF TGTGCCAGCAGCTTAGGCGGGGCGGAGACCCAGTACTTC TRBV5-6 - TRBJ2-5 -
CASSVGRGIDQPQHF TGTGCCAGCAGCGTAGGCAGGGGAATAGATCAGCCCCAGCATTTT TRBV9 - TRBJ1-5 -
CASARSRETQYF TGTGCTAGTGCGCGCAGTCGGGAGACCCAGTACTTC TRBV12-5 few TRBJ2-5 -
CASSSNSGRAQEQFF TGTGCCAGCAGCTCCAATAGCGGGAGGGCCCAGGAGCAGTTCTTC TRBV11-2 - TRBJ2-1 TRBD2
CASSLGSGQGDTQYF TGTGCCAGTAGTCTCGGTAGCGGCCAGGGAGATACGCAGTATTTT TRBV19 - TRBJ2-3 -
CASRRGGSETQYF TGTGCCAGCAGAAGAGGAGGGTCGGAGACCCAGTACTTC TRBV2 few TRBJ2-5 -
CASSLSTVGGEKLFF TGCGCCAGCAGCTTGTCTACAGTGGGGGGTGAAAAACTGTTTTTT TRBV5-1 - TRBJ1-4 -
CASILTSGAYNEQFF TGCGCCAGCATTTTGACTAGCGGTGCCTACAATGAGCAGTTCTTC TRBV5-1 - TRBJ2-1 TRBD2
CASSGTQGLLYGYTF TGTGCCAGCAGTGGAACCCAGGGGCTCCTCTATGGCTACACCTTC TRBV2 - TRBJ1-2 -